Shown below are 5 T cell receptor beta chains from a single sample sequenced in a study of cytotoxic CD8 clonotypes in ibrutinib-treated CLL (dated by TCRdb to 2020 to 2022). The library was prepared using the immunoSEQ multiplex PCR assay. TCRdb's version of the immuneACCESS table is confined to in-frame rearrangements and falls short of the full clone set. An unresolved V gene accounts for under half of the shortfall where checked; the remainder is of unknown origin. Here the sample has roughly 330,000 clones; over 60% occur a single time. Jointly, the top ten make up about 5.9% of the sample. Specimen: PBMCs, collected after 36 months of ibrutinib treatment. Receptor source: a human donor with chronic lymphocytic leukemia.

V and J are TRBV7-2 and TRBJ2-5, with D tentatively TRBD2 (5 bases). Trimming shortened V by 1 base and J by 5 bases, and 11 bases separated the two germline ends. The germline gives CDR1 SGHTA, CDR2 FQGNSA. CDR3 length: 14 amino acids. The CDR3 sequence is CASSLGLGGETQYF. The CDR3 region has the DNA TGTGCCAGCAGCTTAGGCCTAGGCGGGGAGACCCAGTACTTC. The full variable domain, with the rest looked up from reference TRBV7-2 and TRBJ2-5, is GAGVSQSPSNKVTEKGKDVELRCDPISGHTALYWYRQSLGQGLEFLIYFQGNSAPDKSGLPSDRFSAERTGGSVSTLTIQRTQQEDSAVYLCASSLGLGGETQYFGPGTRLLVL.

In its sample, this clone was seen a few times. The CDR3 DNA follows: TGTGCCAGCAGCTTGGTAAAGTTAGGGTGGGATGGCTACACCTTC. It encodes CASSLVKLGWDGYTF. The chain joins TRBV5-5 to TRBJ1-2; no reliable D call. The CDR3 length is 15 residues. Germline V gene lookup returns CDR1 SGHKS and CDR2 YYEKEE (reference sequence). Trimming took off 0 bases at V and 6 bases at J, with 15 bases between the two ends.

V gene TRBV29-1 combines with J gene TRBJ2-3, with 16 bases that match TRBD2. The CDR3 is 18 amino acids. CDR1 and CDR2 from the germline V gene are SQVTM and ANQGSEA. The trim removed 5 bases at V and 1 base at J, leaving 9 bases unmatched. CDR3 residues: CSVWGLAGGGFGTDTQYF. The CDR3 coding sequence is TGCAGCGTTTGGGGACTAGCGGGAGGGGGCTTCGGCACAGATACGCAGTATTTT.

The V gene is TRBV6-4, the J gene TRBJ2-1; D call uncertain. Trimming shortened V by 3 bases and J by 10 bases, and 10 bases separated the two germline ends. The CDR3 length is 12 residues. Germline assignment: CDR1 MRHNA and CDR2 SNTAGT. The CDR3 is CASSDKKAEQFF. Written as DNA, the CDR3 is TGTGCCAGCAGTGATAAGAAGGCCGAGCAGTTCTTC.

The chain uses TRBV4-3 and TRBJ2-7; TRBD1 matches at 10 bases. Germline V CDR1 and CDR2: LGHNA, YSLEER. V gave up 5 bases and J gave up 3 bases; unmatched junction bases: 7. The CDR3 contains 15 residues. CDR3 coding DNA: TGCGCCAGCAGCGAACGACAGGGGGCCCACTACGAGCAGTACTTC. It codes for CASSERQGAHYEQYF.